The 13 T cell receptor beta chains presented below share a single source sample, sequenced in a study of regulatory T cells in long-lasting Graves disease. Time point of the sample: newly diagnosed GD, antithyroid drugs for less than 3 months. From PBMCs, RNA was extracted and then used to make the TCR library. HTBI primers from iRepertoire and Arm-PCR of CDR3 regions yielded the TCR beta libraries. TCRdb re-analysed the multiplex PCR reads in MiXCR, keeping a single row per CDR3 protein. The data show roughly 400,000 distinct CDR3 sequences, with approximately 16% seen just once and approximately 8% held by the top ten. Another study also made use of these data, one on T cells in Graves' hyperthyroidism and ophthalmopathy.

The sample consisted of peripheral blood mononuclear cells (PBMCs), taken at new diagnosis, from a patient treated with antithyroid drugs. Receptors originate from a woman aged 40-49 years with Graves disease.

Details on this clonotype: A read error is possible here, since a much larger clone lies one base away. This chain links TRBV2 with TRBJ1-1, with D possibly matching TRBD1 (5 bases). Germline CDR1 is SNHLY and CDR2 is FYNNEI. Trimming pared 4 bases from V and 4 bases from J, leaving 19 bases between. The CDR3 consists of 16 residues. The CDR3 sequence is CASSGRAGNVSTEAFF. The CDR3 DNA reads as TGTGCCAGCAGTGGCAGGGCAGGGAATGTGAGCACTGAAGCTTTCTTT.

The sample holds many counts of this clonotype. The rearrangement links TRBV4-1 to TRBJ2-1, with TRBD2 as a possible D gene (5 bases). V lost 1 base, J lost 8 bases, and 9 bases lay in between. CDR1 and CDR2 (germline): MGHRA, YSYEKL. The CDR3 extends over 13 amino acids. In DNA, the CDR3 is TGCGCCAGCAGCCAAGTCGCGCGGGATGAGCAGTTCTTC. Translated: CASSQVARDEQFF.

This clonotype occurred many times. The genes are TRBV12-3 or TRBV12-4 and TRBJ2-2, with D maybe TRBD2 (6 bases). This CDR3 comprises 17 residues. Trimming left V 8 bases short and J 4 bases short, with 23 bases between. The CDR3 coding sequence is TGTGCCAGCGGAGTAAGTGGGAGGAGCGTGGGCACCGGGGAGCTGTTTTTT. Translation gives CASGVSGRSVGTGELFF.

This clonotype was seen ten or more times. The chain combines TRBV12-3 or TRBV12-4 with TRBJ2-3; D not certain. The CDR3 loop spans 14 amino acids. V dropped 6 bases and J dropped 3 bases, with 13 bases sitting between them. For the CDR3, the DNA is TGTGCCAGCAGCCCAGTGGATCGGACAGATACGCAGTATTTT. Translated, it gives CASSPVDRTDTQYF.

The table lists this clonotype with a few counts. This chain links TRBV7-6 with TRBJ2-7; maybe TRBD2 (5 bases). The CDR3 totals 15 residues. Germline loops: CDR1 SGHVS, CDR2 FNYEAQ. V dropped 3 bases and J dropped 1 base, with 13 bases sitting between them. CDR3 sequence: CASSFSVDQSYEQYF. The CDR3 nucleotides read TGTGCCAGCAGCTTTAGCGTAGATCAATCCTACGAGCAGTACTTC. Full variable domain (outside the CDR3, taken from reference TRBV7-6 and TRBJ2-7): GAGVSQSPRYKVTKRGQDVALRCDPISGHVSLYWYRQALGQGPEFLTYFNYEAQQDKSGLPNDRFSAERPEGSISTLTIQRTEQRDSAMYRCASSFSVDQSYEQYFGPGTRLTVT.

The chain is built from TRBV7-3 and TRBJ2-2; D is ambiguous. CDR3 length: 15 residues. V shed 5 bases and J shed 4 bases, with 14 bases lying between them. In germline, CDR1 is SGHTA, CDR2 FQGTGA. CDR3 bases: TGTGCCAGCAGCCCTTATAATGACGGCACCGGGGAGCTGTTTTTT. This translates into CASSPYNDGTGELFF. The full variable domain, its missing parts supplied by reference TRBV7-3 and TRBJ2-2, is GAGVSQTPSNKVTEKGKYVELRCDPISGHTALYWYRQSLGQGPEFLIYFQGTGAADDSGLPNDRFFAVRPEGSVSTLKIQRTERGDSAVYLCASSPYNDGTGELFFGEGSRLTVL.

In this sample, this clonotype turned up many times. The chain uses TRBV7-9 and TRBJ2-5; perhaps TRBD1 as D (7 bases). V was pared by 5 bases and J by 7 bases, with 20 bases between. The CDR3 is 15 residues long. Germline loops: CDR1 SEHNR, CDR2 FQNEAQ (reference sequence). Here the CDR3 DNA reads TGTGCCAGCAGCCCCATTACAGGGGCGGGACGGACCCAGTACTTC. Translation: CASSPITGAGRTQYF.

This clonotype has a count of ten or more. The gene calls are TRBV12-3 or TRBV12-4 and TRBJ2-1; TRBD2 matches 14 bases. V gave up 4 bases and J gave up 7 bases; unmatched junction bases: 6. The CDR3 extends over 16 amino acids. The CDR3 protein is CASSSTGTSGRNEQFF. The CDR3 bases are TGTGCCAGCAGTTCAACCGGGACTAGCGGGAGAAATGAGCAGTTCTTC.

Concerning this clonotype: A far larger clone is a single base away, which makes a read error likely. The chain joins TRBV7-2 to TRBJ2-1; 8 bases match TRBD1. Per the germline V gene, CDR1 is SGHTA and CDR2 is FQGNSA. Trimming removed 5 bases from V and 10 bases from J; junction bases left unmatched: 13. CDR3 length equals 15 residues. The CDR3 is CASSVDRGWSYEQFF. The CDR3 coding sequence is TGTGCCAGCAGCGTAGACAGGGGCTGGTCCTACGAGCAGTTCTTC.

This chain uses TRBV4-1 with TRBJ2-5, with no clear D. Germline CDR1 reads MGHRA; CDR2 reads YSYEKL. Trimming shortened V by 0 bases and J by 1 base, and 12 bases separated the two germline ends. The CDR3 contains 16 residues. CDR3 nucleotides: TGCGCCAGCAGCCAAGATGAGGTCTCACCCCAAGAGACCCAGTACTTC. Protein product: CASSQDEVSPQETQYF.

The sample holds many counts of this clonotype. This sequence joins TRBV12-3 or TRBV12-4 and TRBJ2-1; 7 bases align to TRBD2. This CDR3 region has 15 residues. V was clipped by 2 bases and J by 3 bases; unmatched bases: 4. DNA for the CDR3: TGTGCCAGCAGTTTACCTAGCGGTAACTACAATGAGCAGTTCTTC. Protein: CASSLPSGNYNEQFF.

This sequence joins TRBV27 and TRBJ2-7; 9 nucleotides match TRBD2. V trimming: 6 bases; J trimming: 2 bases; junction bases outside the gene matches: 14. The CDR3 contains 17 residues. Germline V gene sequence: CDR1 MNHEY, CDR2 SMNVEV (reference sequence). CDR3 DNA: TGTGCCAGCAGCGCATATCATAGCGGGAGTGAAGCCTACGAGCAGTACTTC. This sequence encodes CASSAYHSGSEAYEQYF.

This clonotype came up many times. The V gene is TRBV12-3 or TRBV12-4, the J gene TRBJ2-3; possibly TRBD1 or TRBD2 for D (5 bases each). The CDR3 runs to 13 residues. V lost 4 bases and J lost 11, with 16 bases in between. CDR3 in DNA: TGTGCCAGCAGTTCCCGAGGGGTAGGACTGCAGTATTTT. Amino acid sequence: CASSSRGVGLQYF.